Sequencing of this T cell receptor beta chain was carried out in a study of T cells in localized non-small cell lung cancer. Notes on the study in general: Uninvolved adjacent lung had higher T cell clonality than tumor and all other tissues. Density of T cells in blood, when higher, went with longer overall survival. As only one tumor region underwent sequencing, heterogeneity remains possible.

Worth noting for this clone: Its target is not known.

Trimming cost V 8 bases and J 6 bases; bases outside gene matches: 11. The CDR3 consists of 15 residues. Germline CDR1 and CDR2: MNHNS and SASEGT. Assay: immunoSEQ multiplex PCR; the TCRdb copy retains only in-frame clones and omits some. The sample holds about 24,000 clones; more than 90% are singletons and the top ten take 15%. The genes are TRBV6-1 and TRBJ1-4; TRBD1 agrees at 8 bases. The sequence was obtained from a man between 40 and 75 years old with stage III squamous cell lung carcinoma. This specimen was peripheral blood, taken before any cancer treatment. DNA for the CDR3: TGTGCCAGCCTCGCACTAGACAGGGGTTATGAAAAACTGTTTTTT. Residues: CASLALDRGYEKLFF.